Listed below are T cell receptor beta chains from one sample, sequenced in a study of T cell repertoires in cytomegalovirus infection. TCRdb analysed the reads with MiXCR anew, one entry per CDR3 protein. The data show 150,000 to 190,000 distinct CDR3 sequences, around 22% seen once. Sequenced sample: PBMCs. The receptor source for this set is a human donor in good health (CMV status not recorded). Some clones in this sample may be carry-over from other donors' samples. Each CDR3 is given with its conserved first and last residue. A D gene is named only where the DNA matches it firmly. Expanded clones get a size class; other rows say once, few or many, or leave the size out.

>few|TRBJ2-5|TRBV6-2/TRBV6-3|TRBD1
TGTGCCAGCAGTTACCAGGGGGAATCGGTAGAGACCCAGTACTTC
CASSYQGESVETQYF
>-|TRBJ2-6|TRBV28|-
TGTGCCAGCAGTTTAAACCCCGGGGTTGCTGGGGCCAACGTCCTGACTTTC
CASSLNPGVAGANVLTF
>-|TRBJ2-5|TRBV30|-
TGTGCCTGGGTGGCTGGGGCCGGAGAGACCCAGTACTTC
CAWVAGAGETQYF
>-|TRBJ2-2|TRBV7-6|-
TGTGCCAGCAGCTGGGAACAGGGACTCTCACCCACCGGGGAGCTGTTTTTT
CASSWEQGLSPTGELFF
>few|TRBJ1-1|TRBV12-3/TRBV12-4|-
TGTGCCAGCAGCCCCGGCAGGGTCACTGAAGCTTTCTTT
CASSPGRVTEAFF
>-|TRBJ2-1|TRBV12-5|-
TGTGCTAGTGGTCCCGGACCAGGCATAAATGAGCAGTTCTTC
CASGPGPGINEQFF
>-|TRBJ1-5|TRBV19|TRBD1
TGTGCCAGTAGTACCCGGACAGGCCACAATAATCAGCCCCAGCATTTT
CASSTRTGHNNQPQHF
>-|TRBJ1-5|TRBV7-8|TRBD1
TGTGCCAGCAGTATAGGGCAGGGGGGAACTCAGCCCCAGCATTTT
CASSIGQGGTQPQHF
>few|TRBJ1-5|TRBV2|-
TGTGCCAGCAGTGAACAGAGGGGGGCCCTCAATCAGCCCCAGCATTTT
CASSEQRGALNQPQHF
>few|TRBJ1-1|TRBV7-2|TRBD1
TGTGCCAGCAGCCCGGGACAGGGGCAAACTGAAGCTTTCTTT
CASSPGQGQTEAFF
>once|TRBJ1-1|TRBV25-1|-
TGTGCCAGCAGTGAATACGAGTTTGGGAACACTGAAGCTTTCTTT
CASSEYEFGNTEAFF
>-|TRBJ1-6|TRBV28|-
TGTGCCAGCAGTTTACCCCACACCGAGAGATCACCCCTCCACTTT
CASSLPHTERSPLHF
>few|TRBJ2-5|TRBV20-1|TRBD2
TGCAGTGCTACTAGCGGGGACGGGACCCAGTACTTC
CSATSGDGTQYF